This T cell receptor beta chain was recovered during a study of T cells of healthy individuals. TCRdb called the 5' RACE reads again in MiXCR, with one record for every CDR3 protein. Among about 82,000 distinct CDR3 sequences listed, roughly 5% were seen once. This clonotype has just a few counts. The CDR3 length is 12 residues. Germline CDR1 SGHNT, CDR2 YYREEE (reference sequence). V was clipped by 2 bases and J by 7 bases, with 9 bases between them. The clonotype comes from a female donor in good health. The J gene is TRBJ1-1, the V gene TRBV5-4; TRBD1 is a possible D gene (5 bases). The CDR3 protein is CASSFPGLEAFF. Written as DNA, the CDR3 is TGTGCCAGCAGCTTTCCGGGGCTTGAAGCTTTCTTT.